These 16 T cell receptor beta chains came from one sample sequenced in a study of shared clonotypes between healthy human individuals. The protocol was immunoSEQ multiplex PCR, while the TCRdb copy is restricted to in-frame clones and leaves out a portion. The sample records more than 1 million clones, around 78% being singletons. Input material: memory CD4+ T cells from PBMCs. Subset defined: CD45RA-negative fraction. Source of these receptors: a man aged 18 to 30 in good health. Some clones in this sample may be carry-over from other donors' samples.

The chain couples TRBV6-6 to TRBJ2-1; D gene unclear. There are 12 residues in the CDR3. The germline gives CDR1 MNHNY, CDR2 SVGAGI (reference sequence). The V end was cut by 6 bases, the J end by 6 bases, with 9 bases between. In DNA, the CDR3 is TGTGCCAGCAGGGGATGGGGCAATGAGCAGTTCTTC. Translated, it gives CASRGWGNEQFF.

The chain couples TRBV27 to TRBJ2-1; possible D gene TRBD2, 6 bases. The CDR3 consists of 15 residues. Per the germline V gene, CDR1 is MNHEY and CDR2 is SMNVEV (reference sequence). The germline V and J ends were trimmed by 8 bases and 6 bases, with 20 bases remaining between them. The CDR3 DNA reads as TGTGCCAGCCAGGGCGGGGAGCGGGTGGCCAATGAGCAGTTCTTC. Translated, it gives CASQGGERVANEQFF.

This clone turned up a few times. The chain combines TRBV5-6 with TRBJ2-7, with 14 bases fitting TRBD2. CDR1 SGHDT and CDR2 YYEEEE come from the germline V gene. Trimming removed 4 bases from V and 4 bases from J; junction bases left unmatched: 7. The CDR3 is made up of 16 amino acids. The CDR3 spells CASSRGLAGEPYEQYF. CDR3 nucleotide sequence: TGTGCCAGCAGCAGGGGACTAGCGGGAGAACCTTACGAGCAGTACTTC.

This clone has only one observation. J is TRBJ2-5 and V is TRBV5-1, with a weak D call TRBD2 (6 bases). Trimming took 0 bases from V and 5 from J, leaving 11 bases between them. The CDR3 totals 14 residues. CDR1 is SGHRS, CDR2 YFSETQ, per germline. CDR3 residues: CASSLEWREETQYF. The CDR3 DNA is TGCGCCAGCAGCTTGGAGTGGAGGGAGGAGACCCAGTACTTC.

With regard to this clone: Other DNA sequences in this specimen translate into the identical CDR3. V usage is TRBV30 and J usage is TRBJ1-2; D uncertain. The CDR3 has 13 amino acids. Germline CDR1 GTSNPN, CDR2 SVGIG (reference sequence). V was cut by 2 bases and J by 4 bases, with 11 bases left in between. CDR3 nucleotides: TGTGCCTGGAGTCCTGGCTTAAGCTATGGCTACACCTTC. Amino acids: CAWSPGLSYGYTF.

The genes are TRBV19 and TRBJ1-4; TRBD1 aligns across 8 bases. From germline, CDR1 is LNHDA and CDR2 SQIVND (reference sequence). J was trimmed by 7 bases and V by 5 bases; bases with no gene match: 9. The CDR3 has 15 amino acids. The CDR3 DNA reads TGTGCCAGTAGTCCGCGGACAGGGTCAAGTGAAAAACTGTTTTTT. Translation gives CASSPRTGSSEKLFF.

This clone was seen a few times. The rearrangement links TRBV2 to TRBJ1-1; 7 nucleotides agree with TRBD1. The CDR3 runs 14 residues. Germline CDR1 reads SNHLY; CDR2 reads FYNNEI. With 6 bases clipped from V and 4 bases from J, the junction kept 8 bases outside the gene matches. The CDR3 coding sequence is TGTGCCAGCAGACCTCCGACAGGGTTCACTGAAGCTTTCTTT. It translates to CASRPPTGFTEAFF.

The chain is built from TRBV29-1 and TRBJ1-2, with 7 bases lining up with TRBD1. The CDR3 spans 15 residues. The V and J ends lost 5 bases and 7 bases, in that order; junction bases with no gene match: 16. Germline lookup yields CDR1 SQVTM and CDR2 ANQGSEA. The CDR3 reads CSVLRRQGRGTGYTF. In nucleotides, the CDR3 is TGCAGCGTTTTACGTCGACAGGGAAGAGGTACTGGCTACACCTTC. Together with reference TRBV29-1 and TRBJ1-2, the CDR3 gives the full variable domain: SAVISQKPSRDICQRGTSLTIQCQVDSQVTMMFWYRQQPGQSLTLIATANQGSEATYESGFVIDKFPISRPNLTFSTLTVSNMSPEDSSIYLCSVLRRQGRGTGYTFGSGTRLTVV.

J is TRBJ2-3 and V is TRBV4-1, with D unresolved. Between the trimmed V and J ends, which lost 2 bases and 2 bases, there was a span of 8 bases. Germline V gene lookup returns CDR1 MGHRA and CDR2 YSYEKL. The CDR3 has 14 amino acids. The CDR3 sequence is CASSQPLNTDTQYF. CDR3 coding DNA: TGCGCCAGCAGCCAACCACTAAACACAGATACGCAGTATTTT.

V is TRBV6-5 and J is TRBJ1-2; D call uncertain. Germline values: CDR1 MNHEY, CDR2 SVGAGI. The CDR3 has 15 amino acids. Between the trimmed V and J ends, which lost 2 bases and 0 bases, there was a span of 10 bases. The CDR3 DNA reads TGTGCCAGCAGTTACACGGATAGTTCTAACTATGGCTACACCTTC. Translated: CASSYTDSSNYGYTF.

The chain links TRBV10-2 to TRBJ1-3; perhaps TRBD1 as D (6 bases). V was shortened by 3 bases and J by 3 bases, with 12 bases between the two germline ends. Germline V lookup: CDR1 WSHSY, CDR2 SAAADI. CDR3 length equals 15 residues. The CDR3: CASSEPRGSGNTIYF. In DNA, the CDR3 is TGCGCCAGCAGTGAACCCAGGGGAAGTGGAAACACCATATATTTT.

J is TRBJ2-3 and V is TRBV29-1; D is possibly TRBD2 (5 bases). The V and J ends lost 3 bases and 0 bases respectively, with 22 bases between them. CDR3 length: 18 residues. From germline, CDR1 is SQVTM and CDR2 ANQGSEA. The CDR3, as DNA: TGCAGCGTTGAGCACCATGGACTCACGTTTACTAGCACAGATACGCAGTATTTT. It specifies CSVEHHGLTFTSTDTQYF.

In its sample, this clone was seen many times. CDR3 sequence reads: CASSLAAGDSGNTIYF. In nucleotides, the CDR3 is TGTGCCAGCAGTTTGGCGGCGGGGGACTCTGGAAACACCATATATTTT. V gene TRBV28 combines with J gene TRBJ1-3, with D possibly being TRBD1 (5 bases). The germline V gene has CDR1 MDHEN and CDR2 SYDVKM. The CDR3 has 16 residues. V was clipped by 3 bases and J by 0 bases, with 12 bases between them.

This clone was counted only a few times. The rearrangement links TRBV19 to TRBJ1-5; D is unclear. The length of the CDR3 is 14 residues. Germline values: CDR1 LNHDA, CDR2 SQIVND (reference sequence). The V end lost 4 bases, the J end lost 0 bases, and 7 bases lay between the germline ends. The CDR3 sequence is CASSNEDSNQPQHF. As DNA, the CDR3 is TGTGCCAGTAGTAACGAAGATAGCAATCAGCCCCAGCATTTT. Combining the CDR3 with reference TRBV19 and TRBJ1-5 gives the whole variable domain DGGITQSPKYLFRKEGQNVTLSCEQNLNHDAMYWYRQDPGQGLRLIYYSQIVNDFQKGDIAEGYSVSREKKESFPLTVTSAQKNPTAFYLCASSNEDSNQPQHFGDGTRLSIL.

The genes are TRBV11-2 and TRBJ2-2; 8 positions match TRBD1. This CDR3 region has 14 residues. Trimming at V came to 6 bases and at J to 7 bases, leaving 7 bases not matched to a gene. Germline assignment: CDR1 SGHAT and CDR2 FQNNGV. DNA of the CDR3: TGTGCCAGCAGGACAGGGGCGCGAGACGGGGAGCTGTTTTTT. This encodes CASRTGARDGELFF.

The CDR3 bases are TGTGCCAGCAGCCAAGATACCGCGGGAGTCTACAATGAGCAGTTCTTC. Protein sequence: CASSQDTAGVYNEQFF. This chain connects TRBV4-2 to TRBJ2-1, with TRBD2 matching over 7 bases. V trimming: 0 bases; J trimming: 3 bases; junction bases outside the gene matches: 5. The CDR3 is 16 residues long. The V gene's germline CDR1 is LGHNA and CDR2 YNFKEQ.